The 29 T cell receptor beta chains given below trace back to one sample, sequenced in a study of blood T cell repertoires in COVID-19. Profiled with immunoSEQ multiplex PCR; TCRdb holds only in-frame clones, not every one. Of 150,000 to 200,000 clones in the sample, 80% to 90% were seen once. Sequencing was done on a sample of peripheral blood. These receptors originate from a young man who had recovered from COVID-19.

J is TRBJ2-7 and V is TRBV9; tentative D call: TRBD2 (6 bases). The CDR3 runs to 15 residues. V was pared by 4 bases and J by 0 bases, with 14 bases between. Germline V gene data show CDR1 as SGDLS and CDR2 as YYNGEE. CDR3 sequence: CASSQSAGSSYEQYF. For the CDR3, the DNA is TGTGCCAGCAGCCAGTCGGCGGGAAGCTCCTACGAGCAGTACTTC.

V usage is TRBV29-1 and J usage is TRBJ1-1; 7 positions match TRBD1. In germline, CDR1 is SQVTM, CDR2 ANQGSEA. V trimming: 4 bases; J trimming: 1 base; junction bases outside the gene matches: 9. This CDR3 contains 15 residues. This chain's CDR3 is CSVAFRDRPNTEAFF. The CDR3 nucleotides are TGCAGCGTTGCCTTCCGGGACAGACCGAACACTGAAGCTTTCTTT.

J is TRBJ2-3 and V is TRBV12-3 or TRBV12-4; possibly TRBD2 for D (6 bases). The germline V and J ends were trimmed by 6 bases and 10 bases, with 17 bases remaining between them. The CDR3 sequence is 13 residues long. This CDR3 is CASSRPDGTPQYF. Written as DNA, the CDR3 is TGTGCCAGCAGCCGACCAGACGGGACTCCGCAGTATTTT.

The J gene is TRBJ2-5, the V gene TRBV7-9; maybe TRBD2 (6 bases). The CDR3 length is 14 residues. The V end lost 5 bases, the J end lost 2 bases, and 12 bases lay between the germline ends. From germline, CDR1 is SEHNR and CDR2 FQNEAQ (reference sequence). Here the CDR3 reads CASSPIAGQETQYF. As DNA, the CDR3 is TGTGCCAGCAGCCCTATCGCGGGACAAGAGACCCAGTACTTC. Using reference TRBV7-9 and TRBJ2-5 for the parts outside the CDR3, the full variable domain is DTGVSQNPRHKITKRGQNVTFRCDPISEHNRLYWYRQTLGQGPEFLTYFQNEAQLEKSRLLSDRFSAERPKGSFSTLEIQRTEQGDSAMYLCASSPIAGQETQYFGPGTRLLVL.

J is TRBJ2-3 and V is TRBV9, with D tentatively TRBD1 (8 bases). The germline V and J ends were trimmed by 0 bases and 5 bases, with 16 bases remaining between them. CDR3 length equals 16 residues. Germline CDR1 SGDLS, CDR2 YYNGEE. The DNA of the CDR3 is TGTGCCAGCAGCGTAGAAAGCGGGACAGGTGGAGATACGCAGTATTTT. Protein sequence: CASSVESGTGGDTQYF.

The chain combines TRBV18 with TRBJ2-5; D possibly corresponds to TRBD1 (6 bases). The CDR3 covers 14 residues. Trimming took off 3 bases at V and 4 bases at J, with 12 bases between the two ends. Germline CDR1 reads KGHSH; CDR2 reads LQKENI. The DNA for the CDR3 is TGTGCCAGCTCACCGGGACAACTGCCAGAGACCCAGTACTTC. Translated: CASSPGQLPETQYF.

The rearrangement uses TRBV19 and TRBJ2-1, with TRBD2 as a possible D gene (5 bases). This CDR3 spans 14 amino acids. Germline V gives CDR1 LNHDA, CDR2 SQIVND (reference sequence). Trimming removed 10 bases from V and 3 bases from J, with 16 bases in between. The DNA of the CDR3 is TGTGCCACCACCGGGGTGGCGGACTACAATGAGCAGTTCTTC. Translated: CATTGVADYNEQFF.

This clone was detected once. The chain joins TRBV6-4 to TRBJ2-2; TRBD1 matches 10 bases. Germline lookup yields CDR1 MRHNA and CDR2 SNTAGT. The CDR3 sequence is 14 residues long. V dropped 8 bases and J dropped 4; count of bases not matched to a gene: 4. CDR3 protein: CASERTGGTGELFF. The CDR3 DNA sequence: TGTGCCAGCGAAAGGACAGGGGGCACCGGGGAGCTGTTTTTT.

This chain links TRBV2 with TRBJ1-5; TRBD1 aligns across 8 bases. The CDR3 extends over 15 amino acids. Germline CDR1 reads SNHLY; CDR2 reads FYNNEI. The V and J ends lost 2 bases and 1 base, in that order; junction bases with no gene match: 1. This CDR3 is CASSEQGASNQPQHF. CDR3 DNA: TGTGCCAGCAGTGAACAGGGGGCCAGCAATCAGCCCCAGCATTTT.

The chain carries TRBV10-2 and TRBJ2-7; TRBD1 might be the D (6 bases). The CDR3 is 14 residues long. Trimming took off 8 bases at V and 7 bases at J, with 21 bases between the two ends. The V gene's germline CDR1 is WSHSY and CDR2 SAAADI. The DNA of the CDR3 is TGCGCCAGCTCAAGACAGGCTGGCTCCTGGGAGCAGTACTTC. Its protein is CASSRQAGSWEQYF.

The V gene is TRBV9, the J gene TRBJ2-7; a possible D gene is TRBD1 (6 bases). Trimming took off 0 bases at V and 4 bases at J, with 14 bases between the two ends. The CDR3 contains 15 residues. Germline loops: CDR1 SGDLS, CDR2 YYNGEE. The CDR3 DNA is TGTGCCAGCAGCGTAGGGGACACCCTTTATTACGAGCAGTACTTC. Amino acids: CASSVGDTLYYEQYF.

The chain employs TRBV10-3 and TRBJ1-2; D may be TRBD1 (5 bases). Trimming took off 2 bases at V and 5 bases at J, with 12 bases between the two ends. Germline V gives CDR1 ENHRY, CDR2 SYGVKD. This CDR3 has 14 amino acids. CDR3 residues: CAISEDSLPYGYTF. CDR3 in DNA: TGTGCCATCAGTGAGGACAGTCTGCCTTATGGCTACACCTTC.

The rearrangement joins TRBV11-2 to TRBJ1-6; 7 bases agree with TRBD1. Trimming removed 5 bases from V and 0 bases from J; junction bases left unmatched: 10. CDR1 is SGHAT, CDR2 FQNNGV, per germline. CDR3 size: 18 residues. The CDR3 coding sequence is TGTGCCAGCAGCACCTACGGACAGGCCCTCTCCTATAATTCACCCCTCCACTTT. This codes for CASSTYGQALSYNSPLHF. Together with reference TRBV11-2 and TRBJ1-6, the CDR3 gives the full variable domain: EAGVAQSPRYKIIEKRQSVAFWCNPISGHATLYWYQQILGQGPKLLIQFQNNGVVDDSQLPKDRFSAERLKGVDSTLKIQPAKLEDSAVYLCASSTYGQALSYNSPLHFGNGTRLTVT.

The J gene is TRBJ2-7, the V gene TRBV20-1, with a tentative D call TRBD1 (5 bases). The CDR3 extends over 11 amino acids. Germline CDR1 is DFQATT and CDR2 is SNEGSKA (reference sequence). Trimming stripped 2 bases from V and 5 bases from J, with 7 bases between. In DNA, the CDR3 is TGCAGTGCTAGAAAGGGGAACGAGCAGTACTTC. It translates to CSARKGNEQYF.

This chain connects TRBV25-1 to TRBJ2-2; D unclear. The CDR3 spans 11 residues. The ends were cut back, 5 bases at V and 9 bases at J, with 7 bases in the middle. CDR1 MGHDK and CDR2 SYGVNS come from the germline V gene. The CDR3 DNA reads as TGTGCCAGCAGTATTTCTTGGGAGCTGTTTTTT. This translates into CASSISWELFF.

CDR3 sequence reads: CASSSAVAKNIQYF. In DNA, the CDR3 is TGTGCCAGCAGTTCAGCGGTAGCCAAAAACATTCAGTACTTC. The rearrangement joins TRBV27 to TRBJ2-4; TRBD2 is a possible D gene (5 bases). There are 14 residues in the CDR3. Per germline, CDR1 MNHEY and CDR2 SMNVEV (reference sequence). The V gene lost 4 bases and the J gene lost 0 bases, with 7 bases spanning the gap.

The V and J genes are TRBV19 and TRBJ1-5; unclear D gene. This CDR3 spans 16 amino acids. Trimming removed 3 bases from V and 3 bases from J, with 15 bases in between. Germline V gene sequence: CDR1 LNHDA, CDR2 SQIVND (reference sequence). The CDR3 is CASSIGLAGINQPQHF. CDR3 DNA sequence: TGTGCCAGTAGTATCGGCCTTGCGGGGATCAATCAGCCCCAGCATTTT.

J is TRBJ1-5 and V is TRBV9; 7 bases line up with TRBD1. CDR1 and CDR2 (germline): SGDLS, YYNGEE. Trimming at V came to 4 bases and at J to 3 bases, leaving 7 bases not matched to a gene. This CDR3 has 15 residues. In nucleotides, the CDR3 is TGTGCCAGCAGCCGAGAAGGGGGCGTCAATCAGCCCCAGCATTTT. As protein: CASSREGGVNQPQHF.

This chain links TRBV11-2 with TRBJ2-7; a weak D match, TRBD2 (6 bases). The length of the CDR3 is 14 residues. V lost 10 bases, J lost 5 bases, and 21 bases lay in between. Germline CDR1 SGHAT, CDR2 FQNNGV. CDR3 DNA: TGTGCCATCAGGGCGGGGCCCACAAGGGACGAGCAGTACTTC. Protein: CAIRAGPTRDEQYF.

The genes are TRBV10-3 and TRBJ2-1, with D uncertain. Trimming took off 11 bases at V and 2 bases at J, with 7 bases between the two ends. Per the germline V gene, CDR1 is ENHRY and CDR2 is SYGVKD. The CDR3 contains 11 residues. In DNA form, the CDR3 reads TGTGCCGTATCGGCCTACAATGAGCAGTTCTTC. This translates into CAVSAYNEQFF.

The CDR3 protein is CASSQGAGLTSFNEQFF. The CDR3 bases are TGCGCCAGCAGCCAAGGAGCAGGACTAACGAGCTTTAATGAGCAGTTCTTC. J is TRBJ2-1 and V is TRBV4-1, with D possibly TRBD2 on 6 matching bases. CDR1 MGHRA and CDR2 YSYEKL come from the germline V gene. This CDR3 region has 17 residues. V was trimmed by 1 base and J by 7 bases, leaving 20 bases between them.

This chain links TRBV5-5 with TRBJ2-2; TRBD1 aligns across 10 bases. CDR1 and CDR2 (germline): SGHKS, YYEKEE (reference sequence). Trimming cost V 4 bases and J 5 bases; bases outside gene matches: 11. The CDR3 totals 17 residues. CDR3 sequence reads: CASSRTTGGFGTGELFF. The CDR3 coding sequence is TGTGCCAGCAGCAGAACGACAGGGGGCTTCGGGACCGGGGAGCTGTTTTTT.

This chain uses TRBV19 with TRBJ2-7; no reliable D call. CDR1 LNHDA and CDR2 SQIVND come from the germline V gene (reference sequence). The CDR3 contains 14 residues. With 0 bases removed from V and 2 bases from J, the gap between germline ends came to 8 bases. The CDR3 reads CASSIDGGPYEQYF. The CDR3 coding sequence is TGTGCCAGTAGTATAGATGGCGGTCCCTACGAGCAGTACTTC.

This clone was seen many times. The V gene is TRBV29-1, the J gene TRBJ2-7, with TRBD1 identical over 7 bases. Per germline, CDR1 SQVTM and CDR2 ANQGSEA. V shed 1 base, J shed 5 bases, and the junction held 8 bases outside the gene matches. The CDR3 covers 14 residues. CDR3 DNA: TGCAGCGTTGAAGTTTCAGGACAGGAGCACGAGCAGTACTTC. Translated: CSVEVSGQEHEQYF.

This chain links TRBV4-3 with TRBJ2-7; 8 bases are shared with TRBD2. In germline, CDR1 is LGHNA, CDR2 YSLEER. There are 16 residues in the CDR3. V shed 3 bases, J shed 6 bases, and the junction held 13 bases outside the gene matches. The CDR3 region is CASSQRWGTSGVEQYF. The CDR3, as DNA: TGCGCCAGCAGCCAGAGGTGGGGGACTAGTGGTGTCGAGCAGTACTTC.

A word on this clone: This sample also contains other DNA sequences that code for the same CDR3. The J gene is TRBJ1-3, the V gene TRBV30; D ambiguous. CDR3 length: 13 residues. Germline CDR1 reads GTSNPN; CDR2 reads SVGIG (reference sequence). V lost 0 bases and J 4 bases, leaving 7 bases between the germline ends. The CDR3 DNA reads as TGTGCCTGGAGTGTACTATCGGGAAACACCATATATTTT. Its protein is CAWSVLSGNTIYF.

The V gene is TRBV5-1, the J gene TRBJ2-1; a possible D gene is TRBD2 (6 bases). The CDR3 length is 16 residues. Trimming left V 4 bases short and J 4 bases short, with 18 bases between. Germline V gene data show CDR1 as SGHRS and CDR2 as YFSETQ. CDR3: CASSHILAPGYNEQFF. Written as DNA, the CDR3 is TGCGCCAGCAGCCACATACTAGCCCCAGGGTACAATGAGCAGTTCTTC.

The J gene is TRBJ2-7, the V gene TRBV5-1; D is perhaps TRBD2 (5 bases). V lost 3 bases to trimming and J lost 6 bases, with 16 bases between them. The germline V gene has CDR1 SGHRS and CDR2 YFSETQ. This CDR3 is 14 amino acids long. The CDR3: CASSSGLEIGEQYF. CDR3 sequence (DNA): TGCGCCAGCAGCTCCGGACTGGAGATCGGCGAGCAGTACTTC.

Worth noting for this clone: This sample also contains other DNA sequences that code for the same CDR3. V and J are TRBV20-1 and TRBJ2-5, with D hard to call. CDR3 length: 10 amino acids. Trimming left V 5 bases short and J 2 bases short, with 3 bases between. In germline, CDR1 is DFQATT, CDR2 SNEGSKA (reference sequence). The CDR3 DNA is TGCAGTGCTCCGCAAGAGACCCAGTACTTC. Protein: CSAPQETQYF.